One and the same sample provided the 30 T cell receptor beta chains below, sequenced in a study of cytomegalovirus exposure and HLA in healthy donors. The PCR had 60 Vbeta and 13 Jbeta primers. Measured with immunoSEQ multiplex PCR; TCRdb has only the in-frame clones, and not every one. The sample includes 110,000 to 150,000 clones, almost 85% seen only once; the top ten take roughly 3.2%. The specimen sequenced was PBMCs. These receptors came from a man between 18 and 35 years old in good health and CMV-seropositive.

This chain uses TRBV10-3 with TRBJ2-1; a possible D gene is TRBD2 (6 bases). V lost 7 bases to trimming and J lost 6 bases, with 13 bases between them. The CDR3 spans 13 residues. Per the germline V gene, CDR1 is ENHRY and CDR2 is SYGVKD. The CDR3 nucleotides are TGTGCCATCAAGGGCGGGATGGTCAATGAGCAGTTCTTC. Its protein is CAIKGGMVNEQFF.

The CDR3, as DNA: TGTGCCAGCAGCGGGACACCTATGAACACTGAAGCTTTCTTT. Amino acid sequence: CASSGTPMNTEAFF. J is TRBJ1-1 and V is TRBV27, with D possibly TRBD1 on 6 matching bases. The CDR3 sequence is 14 residues long. V shed 6 bases and J shed 0 bases, with 11 bases lying between them. Germline V gives CDR1 MNHEY, CDR2 SMNVEV (reference sequence).

This clone was seen a single time. The chain recombines TRBV5-1 with TRBJ2-2; D perhaps matches TRBD2 (5 bases). V lost 5 bases to trimming and J lost 8 bases, with 13 bases between them. The CDR3 loop spans 13 amino acids. Germline V CDR1 and CDR2: SGHRS, YFSETQ. In nucleotides, the CDR3 is TGCGCCAGCAGTGGCACCGGGGTAGGGGAGCTGTTTTTT. Encoded protein: CASSGTGVGELFF.

V is TRBV5-1 and J is TRBJ1-3; 7 nucleotides match TRBD1. This CDR3 has 16 residues. CDR1 is SGHRS, CDR2 YFSETQ, per germline. V was pared by 3 bases and J by 0 bases, with 6 bases of the junction left unmatched. The chain's CDR3 is CASSSGTAHSGNTIYF. Here the CDR3 DNA reads TGCGCCAGCAGCTCCGGGACAGCACACTCTGGAAACACCATATATTTT.

This clone has a single count. This chain uses TRBV5-6 with TRBJ2-7; D may be TRBD1 (6 bases). CDR1 is SGHDT and CDR2 is YYEEEE in the germline V gene. The CDR3 is made up of 14 amino acids. Trimming took off 2 bases at V and 1 base at J, with 10 bases between the two ends. In nucleotides, the CDR3 is TGTGCCAGCAGCTTTTACAGGGAATCCTACGAGCAGTACTTC. As protein: CASSFYRESYEQYF.

The rearrangement uses TRBV5-1 and TRBJ2-1; the match to TRBD2 covers 7 bases. The CDR3 has 16 residues. Germline V gene data show CDR1 as SGHRS and CDR2 as YFSETQ. The V gene end was trimmed by 4 bases and the J gene end by 5 bases; junction bases not matched to a gene: 12. CDR3 loop: CASSPFSSGANNEQFF. The CDR3 DNA sequence: TGCGCCAGCAGCCCCTTTTCTAGCGGAGCGAACAATGAGCAGTTCTTC.

V gene TRBV5-1 combines with J gene TRBJ2-3; D is possibly TRBD2 (6 bases). The CDR3 is 14 amino acids. V dropped 5 bases and J dropped 6 bases, with 16 bases sitting between them. CDR1 and CDR2 (germline): SGHRS, YFSETQ. The CDR3 nucleotides read TGCGCCAGCAGTTACGGGACTCCAGGCGATACGCAGTATTTT. Its translation: CASSYGTPGDTQYF.

This clone was observed a few times. V and J are TRBV2 and TRBJ1-2, with D perhaps TRBD1 (5 bases). The CDR3 runs 14 residues. Germline CDR1 reads SNHLY; CDR2 reads FYNNEI. V dropped 2 bases and J dropped 4 bases, with 11 bases sitting between them. CDR3 DNA: TGTGCCAGCAGTGAAAGAACAGGTTCCTATGGCTACACCTTC. It translates to CASSERTGSYGYTF.

This sequence joins TRBV11-3 and TRBJ1-1, with TRBD1 as a possible D gene (5 bases). The germline V gene encodes CDR1 SGHNT and CDR2 YENEEA. The V and J ends lost 5 bases and 6 bases respectively, with 13 bases between them. The CDR3 consists of 13 residues. CDR3 sequence reads: CASSPRVFSEAFF. As DNA, the CDR3 is TGTGCCAGCAGCCCCAGGGTATTCTCTGAAGCTTTCTTT.

The V gene is TRBV2, the J gene TRBJ1-1, with D maybe TRBD1 (6 bases). V was trimmed by 0 bases and J by 2 bases, leaving 13 bases between them. The CDR3 has 16 amino acids. Germline V gene data show CDR1 as SNHLY and CDR2 as FYNNEI. CDR3 DNA sequence: TGTGCCAGCAGTGAAGCGGACCCCAGGGGAAACACTGAAGCTTTCTTT. It encodes CASSEADPRGNTEAFF. Full variable domain (missing parts from reference TRBV2 and TRBJ1-1): EPEVTQTPSHQVTQMGQEVILRCVPISNHLYFYWYRQILGQKVEFLVSFYNNEISEKSEIFDDQFSVERPDGSNFTLKIRSTKLEDSAMYFCASSEADPRGNTEAFFGQGTRLTVV.

The CDR3 spells CAIRRAGTGGLNYGYTF. The CDR3 region has the DNA TGTGCCATCAGGAGGGCTGGGACAGGGGGTCTAAACTATGGCTACACCTTC. The chain carries TRBV10-3 and TRBJ1-2, with 11 positions matching TRBD1. From germline, CDR1 is ENHRY and CDR2 SYGVKD. The J segment lost 2 bases and the V segment lost 6 bases, leaving 11 bases of the junction unmatched. This CDR3 is built from 17 residues.

This clone was seen more than once but under ten times. The chain joins TRBV19 to TRBJ1-5; D not certain. The CDR3 runs 14 residues. Trimming removed 4 bases at V and 6 bases at J, with 13 bases between. Germline assignment: CDR1 LNHDA and CDR2 SQIVND (reference sequence). The CDR3 is CASSTAGAGQPQHF. The DNA for the CDR3 is TGTGCCAGTAGTACCGCAGGCGCAGGTCAGCCCCAGCATTTT.

This chain uses TRBV5-1 with TRBJ2-1; TRBD1 agrees at 7 bases. The CDR3 is made up of 16 amino acids. J was trimmed by 1 base and V by 4 bases; bases with no gene match: 8. Germline CDR1 and CDR2: SGHRS and YFSETQ. The CDR3 sequence is CASSPGDSRSYNEQFF. As DNA, the CDR3 is TGCGCCAGCAGCCCCGGGGACAGCCGTTCCTACAATGAGCAGTTCTTC.

This clone showed up just once. The V gene is TRBV28, the J gene TRBJ1-1; D possibly corresponds to TRBD1 (6 bases). The V end was cut by 7 bases, the J end by 0 bases, with 15 bases between. The CDR3 has 15 amino acids. Germline V gene lookup returns CDR1 MDHEN and CDR2 SYDVKM. The CDR3 DNA reads as TGTGCCAGCACCCGTCGGGGGGGCATGAACACTGAAGCTTTCTTT. This translates into CASTRRGGMNTEAFF.

This sequence joins TRBV2 and TRBJ2-5; 11 bases fit TRBD2. Near its end, the DNA agrees better with TRBJ2-7, so the J call may be wrong. This CDR3 is built from 13 residues. Germline CDR1 reads SNHLY; CDR2 reads FYNNEI. CDR3 loop: CATGLAVSYEQYF. The CDR3, as DNA: TGTGCCACGGGACTAGCGGTCTCCTACGAGCAGTACTTC.

CDR3 coding DNA: TGTGCCAGCAGTTACCAGTCCCCAAACACTGAAGCTTTCTTT. This sequence encodes CASSYQSPNTEAFF. The rearrangement joins TRBV6-6 to TRBJ1-1; D not resolved. The CDR3 extends over 14 amino acids. Germline V CDR1 and CDR2: MNHNY, SVGAGI (reference sequence). The ends were cut back, 2 bases at V and 2 bases at J, with 9 bases in the middle.

This clone has a single count. The gene calls are TRBV11-2 and TRBJ2-3; 12 bases agree with TRBD2. Trimming took 5 bases from V and 1 from J; bases not matched to a gene: 1. Germline V gives CDR1 SGHAT, CDR2 FQNNGV. CDR3 length: 15 residues. CDR3 DNA sequence: TGTGCCAGCAGCCGACTAGCGGGAGGCACAGATACGCAGTATTTT. Translation gives CASSRLAGGTDTQYF.

The CDR3 here is CASSDRDKSHQPQHF. The DNA for the CDR3 is TGTGCCAGCAGTGACCGGGACAAATCTCATCAGCCCCAGCATTTT. The gene calls are TRBV6-1 and TRBJ1-5; D is possibly TRBD1 (6 bases). Trimming removed 3 bases from V and 5 bases from J, with 14 bases in between. CDR1 is MNHNS, CDR2 SASEGT, per germline. The CDR3 contains 15 residues.

This rearrangement joins TRBV28 to TRBJ2-7, with 12 bases aligning to TRBD2. V lost 4 bases to trimming and J lost 3 bases; unmatched junction nucleotides: 1. Germline assignment: CDR1 MDHEN and CDR2 SYDVKM. This CDR3 region has 14 residues. The CDR3: CASSSTSGSYEQYF. CDR3 DNA: TGTGCCAGCAGTTCGACTAGCGGGAGCTACGAGCAGTACTTC.

The chain combines TRBV6-5 with TRBJ1-5, with 7 bases lining up with TRBD1. The V gene's germline CDR1 is MNHEY and CDR2 SVGAGI. The CDR3 loop spans 13 amino acids. V shed 8 bases and J 4 bases; nucleotides not matched to a gene: 5. DNA for the CDR3: TGTGCCAGCCGGGACAGAAAAAATCAGCCCCAGCATTTT. Its translation is CASRDRKNQPQHF.

The chain joins TRBV25-1 to TRBJ2-3, with 7 bases fitting TRBD1. Germline loops: CDR1 MGHDK, CDR2 SYGVNS. Losses at the gene ends were 3 bases for V and 4 bases for J; bases not matched to a gene: 4. This CDR3 is 14 amino acids long. Written as DNA, the CDR3 is TGTGCCAGCAGTGAGACAGGGTACGCAGATACGCAGTATTTT. Translating it yields CASSETGYADTQYF.

The chain uses TRBV5-4 and TRBJ1-1; perhaps TRBD1 as D (5 bases). The germline gives CDR1 SGHNT, CDR2 YYREEE (reference sequence). V lost 2 bases, J lost 1 base, and 6 bases lay in between. This CDR3 contains 13 residues. CDR3 residues: CASSFDRNTEAFF. The CDR3 nucleotides are TGTGCCAGCAGCTTTGACAGGAACACTGAAGCTTTCTTT.

The chain joins TRBV5-1 to TRBJ2-2; tentative D call: TRBD2 (6 bases). CDR3 size: 14 residues. With 9 bases removed from V and 5 bases from J, the gap between germline ends came to 17 bases. Germline CDR1 is SGHRS and CDR2 is YFSETQ. CDR3 sequence reads: CATRRDGKTGELFF. Here the CDR3 DNA reads TGCGCCACCAGGCGGGACGGAAAAACCGGGGAGCTGTTTTTT.

The chain joins TRBV19 to TRBJ2-2; TRBD1 might be the D (6 bases). With 4 bases removed from V and 4 bases from J, the gap between germline ends came to 13 bases. This CDR3 has 15 amino acids. Germline V CDR1 and CDR2: LNHDA, SQIVND (reference sequence). The DNA for the CDR3 is TGTGCCAGTAGTAAAGGGACAAGGTTCACCGGGGAGCTGTTTTTT. Its protein is CASSKGTRFTGELFF.

The genes are TRBV7-8 and TRBJ2-7; TRBD1 aligns across 7 bases. The CDR3 runs 12 residues. Germline-derived CDR1 and CDR2 are SGHVS and FQNEAQ. V lost 5 bases, J lost 7 bases, and 5 bases stayed unmatched. CDR3 sequence: CASSTHRGEQYF. DNA of the CDR3: TGTGCCAGCAGCACACACAGGGGTGAGCAGTACTTC.

V usage is TRBV9 and J usage is TRBJ2-2; 8 nucleotides agree with TRBD1. V was clipped by 4 bases and J by 3 bases; unmatched bases: 5. This CDR3 region has 15 residues. Germline V gene data show CDR1 as SGDLS and CDR2 as YYNGEE. DNA for the CDR3: TGTGCCAGCAGCTTAACGACAGGGGACACCGGGGAGCTGTTTTTT. Translation: CASSLTTGDTGELFF.

V is TRBV7-2 and J is TRBJ2-7, with a weak D call TRBD2 (6 bases). Germline values: CDR1 SGHTA, CDR2 FQGNSA. V lost 1 base and J 3 bases, leaving 13 bases between the germline ends. This CDR3 has 15 amino acids. CDR3 sequence: CASSLEWLASYEQYF. DNA for the CDR3: TGTGCCAGCAGCTTAGAATGGCTAGCGAGCTACGAGCAGTACTTC.

The chain has TRBV6-6 and TRBJ1-5; D gene uncertain. In germline, CDR1 is MNHNY, CDR2 SVGAGI (reference sequence). V was cut by 5 bases and J by 1 base, with 15 bases left in between. CDR3 length equals 16 residues. Here the CDR3 DNA reads TGTGCCAGCAGTGACTGGCGGGCCAGAAGCAATCAGCCCCAGCATTTT. Amino acid sequence: CASSDWRARSNQPQHF.

This clone was detected once. The J gene is TRBJ2-7, the V gene TRBV6-5, with 8 bases aligning to TRBD1. V shed 6 bases, J shed 2 bases, and the junction held 3 bases outside the gene matches. The CDR3 runs to 13 residues. Looked up from germline, CDR1 is MNHEY and CDR2 is SVGAGI. The CDR3 sequence: CASSQGATYEQYF. CDR3 bases: TGTGCCAGCAGCCAGGGGGCAACCTACGAGCAGTACTTC.

This rearrangement joins TRBV30 to TRBJ1-4; possibly TRBD1 for D (5 bases). Looked up from germline, CDR1 is GTSNPN and CDR2 is SVGIG (reference sequence). This CDR3 has 13 amino acids. V was cut by 4 bases and J by 3 bases, with 9 bases left in between. As DNA, the CDR3 is TGTGCCTGGACTGGGGCGTCTAATGAAAAACTGTTTTTT. Translated, it gives CAWTGASNEKLFF.